The sample holds one count of the clone carrying this TCR beta chain. The data originate from a study of control samples from healthy donors and cancer patients. Repertoires were generated with immunoSEQ multiplex PCR, while TCRdb's copy carries only in-frame clones and drops some. The profile shows approximately 84,000 clones, roughly 91% of them singletons. CDR1 and CDR2 from the germline V gene are SGHRS and YFSETQ. V shed 4 bases and J 2 bases; nucleotides not matched to a gene: 13. CDR3 size: 17 residues. The TCR was taken from a man in his thirties or forties in good health. Specimen: blood. The V and J genes are TRBV5-1 and TRBJ2-5; 8 bases map to TRBD2. The chain's CDR3 is CASSDGASGLPQETQYF. The CDR3 region has the DNA TGCGCCAGCAGCGATGGCGCTAGCGGGTTACCTCAAGAGACCCAGTACTTC.